The 10 T cell receptor beta chains below come from one sample, sequenced in a study of vaccination and CD4 T cells after COVID-19. The study sequenced cultured CD4+ T cell DNA using the Oncomine TCR Beta short-read assay. TCRdb called the PCR reads again in MiXCR, with one record for every CDR3 protein. Among about 7,000 distinct CDR3 sequences listed, about a third were seen once. What these receptors recognize is not known. Treatment specified: approximately nine-day PBMC culture with coronavirus spike peptide pools or control peptides (ViraFEST assay). Ahead of the COVID-19 pandemic (2011-2018), the CD4+ T cells of the unexposed donor were collected. Sequenced material: CD4+ T cells from blood, cultured in vitro. These receptors came from a human donor in good health.

The V call is TRBV7-8, the J call TRBJ2-5, with 11 positions matching TRBD2. CDR3 length equals 16 residues. CDR1 SGHVS and CDR2 FQNEAQ come from the germline V gene. V lost 4 bases to trimming and J lost 1 base; unmatched junction nucleotides: 5. CDR3 protein: CASSSRTSGFQETQYF. In DNA, the CDR3 is TGTGCCAGCAGCTCCCGGACTAGCGGGTTCCAAGAGACCCAGTACTTC.

This rearrangement joins TRBV7-9 to TRBJ1-1; a weak D match, TRBD1 (6 bases). Per the germline V gene, CDR1 is SEHNR and CDR2 is FQNEAQ (reference sequence). Trimming left V 3 bases short and J 4 bases short, with 12 bases between. CDR3 size: 14 residues. CDR3 loop: CASSLALGGTEAFF. CDR3 sequence (DNA): TGTGCCAGCAGCTTGGCCCTAGGGGGCACTGAAGCTTTCTTT.

This chain uses TRBV20-1 with TRBJ1-4; TRBD1 matches 7 bases. CDR1 is DFQATT and CDR2 is SNEGSKA in the germline V gene (reference sequence). Unmatched junction bases numbered 11, after V lost 5 bases and J lost 5 bases. There are 15 residues in the CDR3. The chain's CDR3 is CSARTLGGQNEKLFF. The CDR3 DNA reads TGCAGTGCTCGAACCTTAGGGGGCCAGAATGAAAAACTGTTTTTT.

The CDR3 DNA reads as TGTGCCAGCAGTTACTCGAAGAGTAGGATCGTGAGCTCCTATAATTCACCCCTCCACTTT. This codes for CASSYSKSRIVSSYNSPLHF. J is TRBJ1-6 and V is TRBV6-2 or TRBV6-3; D gene unclear. Germline V gene lookup returns CDR1 MNHEY and CDR2 SVGEGT. The CDR3 consists of 20 residues. The V end lost 0 bases, the J end lost 0 bases, and 18 bases lay between the germline ends.

In this sample, this clonotype turned up a few times. The V call is TRBV15, the J call TRBJ2-1; 8 nucleotides agree with TRBD2. The CDR3 runs to 15 residues. Looked up from germline, CDR1 is LNHNV and CDR2 is YYDKDF (reference sequence). Trimming removed 5 bases from V and 7 bases from J; junction bases left unmatched: 10. The DNA for the CDR3 is TGTGCCACCAGCCGCCCGGGAGGGGCGCGAAATGAGCAGTTCTTC. It encodes CATSRPGGARNEQFF.

This clonotype was seen more than once but under ten times. The chain couples TRBV19 to TRBJ1-6; 8 nucleotides match TRBD1. Trimming removed 7 bases from V and 9 bases from J; junction bases left unmatched: 8. Germline CDR1 LNHDA, CDR2 SQIVND (reference sequence). This CDR3 comprises 14 residues. In nucleotides, the CDR3 is TGTGCCAGTACACCCGACAGGGGATCTTCACCCCTCCACTTT. Translated: CASTPDRGSSPLHF.

The CDR3 DNA sequence: TGTGCCAGCAGTACCGGGACTAGCGGGAGGATGACTACGCAGTATTTT. Protein product: CASSTGTSGRMTTQYF. The chain recombines TRBV27 with TRBJ2-3, with 15 bases aligning to TRBD2. V lost 5 bases to trimming and J lost 8 bases; unmatched junction nucleotides: 8. This CDR3 is 16 amino acids long. The germline V gene has CDR1 MNHEY and CDR2 SMNVEV (reference sequence).

This chain joins TRBV2 and TRBJ1-2; 9 bases map to TRBD1. The CDR3 is 11 amino acids. CDR1 is SNHLY, CDR2 FYNNEI, per germline. The trim removed 7 bases at V and 10 bases at J, leaving 4 bases unmatched. CDR3 DNA sequence: TGTGCCAGCATTCGGACAGGGGACTACACCTTC. Protein product: CASIRTGDYTF.

The genes are TRBV18 and TRBJ1-2; a weak D match, TRBD1 (6 bases). The germline V and J ends were trimmed by 1 base and 4 bases, with 13 bases remaining between them. Germline-derived CDR1 and CDR2 are KGHSH and LQKENI. There are 15 residues in the CDR3. Here the CDR3 reads CASSPRDTLGYGYTF. The DNA for the CDR3 is TGTGCCAGCTCACCACGGGACACGCTTGGCTATGGCTACACCTTC.

The sample holds a few counts of this clonotype. The chain employs TRBV20-1 and TRBJ2-3, with D possibly being TRBD1 (7 bases). Germline CDR1 and CDR2: DFQATT and SNEGSKA (reference sequence). Deletions cut 4 bases from V and 3 bases from J, with 11 bases between. The CDR3 sequence is 13 residues long. The CDR3 here is CSAMPGGTDTQYF. The CDR3 nucleotides read TGCAGTGCTATGCCAGGGGGGACAGATACGCAGTATTTT.